What follows describes a single T cell receptor beta chain. What antigen it recognizes has not been identified. Per-base qualities were not stored, and no clone one base away is much larger. The record originates from a study of cytomegalovirus exposure and HLA in healthy donors (dated by TCRdb to about 2017). Background for the entire study: An earlier analysis of roughly 630 of the donors reported 250 to 350 Gb of sequence data and 117 million unique TCR beta sequences from 150 million to 200 million T cells. Approximately 300 gigabases of sequencing data and around 80 million unique TCR sequences made up an early release that covered about 640 HLA-typed donors. The genetic ancestry cluster associated with self-reported Caucasian donors included around four fifths of the 300 to 450 genotyped donors. The study was designed to test whether signatures of past pathogen exposure could be identified by cataloging public T cell receptors. Using immunosequencing, the study profiled T cell repertoires from 666 subjects and related those repertoires to cytomegalovirus serostatus. Along with the approximately 700-subject first cohort, a separate validation cohort of more than 90 different subjects was used. To predict cytomegalovirus infection status, the study brought together high-throughput TCR immunosequencing, statistical association of individual TCRs with disease status, and machine learning. In a later analysis, previously published TCR beta repertoires from 500 to 750 donors were re-analyzed and high-resolution HLA genotyping was added so that TCR occurrence patterns could be studied. Rather than using new phenotypic data, the later analysis identified candidate immune exposures from TCR beta sequences and from how often those sequences occurred across donors. To decide whether each TCR beta V gene segment behaved as functional or pseudogenic, an earlier analysis of approximately 620 of the donors relied on high-throughput TCR beta sequencing. Alongside the repertoire data, information on donor age, sex, ethnicity and CMV serostatus was compiled. Genome-wide SNP genotypes for about 60% of the 666 donors were used in a later genetic analysis, which treated that subset as a discovery cohort. Every repertoire in the discovery cohort had been generated on one and the same sequencing platform. Both class I and class II loci were covered by HLA typing, at four-digit resolution. Typing coverage varied by locus: roughly 629-630 donors for A, B, C, DRB1 and DQB1; approximately 500 for DQA1; around 570 for DPA1; 450 to 480 for DPB1. Four to six DR-DQ haplotypes were handled as single units for association and clustering because linkage in the cohort was strong. Among roughly 400 genotyped donors of the cohort, an average of around 240,000 unique TCR beta nucleotide sequences was sequenced per donor, of which roughly 17% were non-productive. The full study reports these points: Linkage disequilibrium might explain the correlated functional status among segregating V segments, but an unknown experimental factor could not be excluded. V-gene and J-gene trimming of TCR beta chains was associated with a missense DCLRE1C variant in a later genetic analysis, and the association was replicated in an independent cohort. In a later analysis, 15,000 to 20,000 TCR beta sequences were associated with specific HLA alleles at a false discovery rate of 0.05. In an earlier analysis of approximately 590 of the donors, most TCR beta V segments were observed in productive rearrangements about 87% or about 30% of the time, broadly matching IMGT annotations. Assigning TCR associations to individual alleles was difficult when HLA alleles, especially DR and DQ, strongly co-occurred. A later analysis found that TCR association rates varied across HLA loci, with DRB1 alleles showing the most associated TCRs and HLA-C alleles the fewest. In a later analysis, most CMV-associated TCR beta chains were found to appear HLA-restricted, with HLA associations seemingly driven largely by CMV exposure. Only TCR beta chains were sequenced in this cohort, and the absence of alpha or paired-chain data limited detectable features. Immune exposure information for the cohort was limited to CMV serostatus. A later genetic analysis reported fewer N-insertions in productive TCRs among donors in an Asian-associated ancestry cluster than the roughly 640-donor mean. The earlier analysis of approximately 540 of the donors excluded 15 to 20 rarely observed V segments, including chromosome 9 orphons, because counts were too low. Some IMGT-functional V segments, including TRBV6-2 and TRBV6-3, could not be distinguished by the 87-base-pair reads and were therefore excluded. HLA typing was unavailable for some donors at each locus, so association tests used only the typed subset. Most TCR sequences were seen in very few donors, while some public TCRs were found in many individuals. A total of around 150 TCR beta chains were listed by the study as associated with cytomegalovirus. In a later analysis, HLA-associated TCR beta chains showed more clonal expansion and lower generation probabilities than non-associated chains that were equally common. The presence/absence analyses assumed that sequencing depth was roughly uniform across donors, and that assumption may not be true. A further reported finding was that TCR beta sequences accurately predicted the HLA-A and HLA-B alleles for most subjects in the first cohort. In both the original and validation cohorts, the classifier was reported to diagnose cytomegalovirus status with high specificity and sensitivity. The authors suggested that the approach could potentially be generalized to other disease states and immunological phenotypes. According to a later analysis, parvovirus B19, influenza, CMV and Epstein-Barr virus appeared linked to several top co-occurrence clusters. A group of highly shared sequence variants was considered likely to be a technical artifact of the sequencing pipeline. In vitro tests confirmed that three of the cytomegalovirus-associated TCR beta chains recognize cytomegalovirus antigens.

In total, 666 healthy bone marrow donors made up the cohort. All cohort members were sampled while nominally healthy, although unrecorded immune exposures were likely present. The donor tested CMV seronegative, placing the donor among the 350 to 400 seronegative members of the cohort. A peripheral blood sample was provided by each donor, and peripheral blood mononuclear cells were used for TCR beta sequencing. Genomic DNA extraction from the blood cell samples was performed with the Qiagen DNeasy Blood Extraction Kit. Receptor libraries were prepared by the immunoSEQ multiplex PCR assay. For the multiplex PCR, a mixture combining 60 forward primers for TCR Vbeta segments and 13 reverse primers for TCR Jbeta segments was used. The CDR3 region of rearranged TCR beta genes was amplified from genomic DNA by a multiplex PCR assay. Amplified TCR beta libraries were sequenced as 87-base-pair reads on the Illumina HiSeq System. The source study handled its data this way. A later analysis counted tens of millions of unique TCR beta chains across the 600 to 850 repertoires, and 9.5 million to 11 million of these chains were shared by at least two donors. To remove PCR and sequencing errors, raw reads were error-corrected and collapsed into unique sequences using a nearest-neighbor algorithm that merged closely related sequences. Alignment of CDR3 sequences to IMGT reference sequences was used to assign V, D and J gene segments. For a sequence to be retained, a match of at least six nucleotides was required to both a V gene segment and a J gene segment. A rearrangement counted as productive if the CDR3 had no stop codons and remained in frame with V and J, and every other rearrangement counted as non-productive. CDR3 was defined by IMGT convention, running from the second conserved V-encoded cysteine to the conserved J-encoded phenylalanine. Sequences without an unambiguous match to a single V gene segment were excluded from the earlier analysis of over 500 of the donors. An earlier analysis of several hundred of the donors called V segments functional above 56.7% productive rearrangements and segregating when the between-donor standard deviation exceeded 5%. A statistical classification framework was developed to diagnose cytomegalovirus status using the catalog of TCR beta chain sequences. V and J gene assignment, in a later analysis, came from comparing TCR nucleotide sequences with IMGT/GENE-DB human TR gene sequences. The TCRdist pipeline was used in a later analysis to assign CDR3 sequences and most-parsimonious VDJ recombination scenarios. In a later analysis, each TCR beta chain was defined by its CDR3 amino acid sequence together with its V-gene family, and reads lacking a unique V-gene family were excluded. In a later analysis, 450 to 600 highly shared, low-generation-probability nucleotide sequences were removed to address suspected cross-contamination and a sequencing artifact. In a later analysis, a clonal expansion index was calculated for each public chain from normalized within-repertoire ranks of inferred template counts. A later analysis computed generation probabilities with a VDJ recombination model fitted to out-of-frame rearrangements, and checked the results against IGoR. In a later analysis, hypergeometric tests were used to score TCR-TCR, TCR-HLA and TCR-CMV co-occurrence, with a repertoire-size bias correction applied to TCR pairs. False discovery rates were estimated in a later analysis by permuting HLA or CMV assignments 20 times. In a later analysis, co-occurring TCRs were grouped using DBSCAN, with TCRdist sequence similarity added in when clustering inside HLA-allele-positive subsets. Repertoires with fewer than 30,000 or more than 120,000 public chains were left out of co-occurrence clustering, as were five repertoires with anomalous nucleotide sharing. TCRdb obtained this table from immuneACCESS and retained in-frame rearrangements with V and J assigned. These tables miss some clones; where compared with another copy, unresolved V genes account for less than half of the shortfall, and the remainder is unexplained. The DNA was the basis for D and trimming; V, J and clone size are from that table. The sample table contains some 130,000 clones; only one count was recorded for approximately 81% of them. Around 0.7% of the sample goes to the ten largest clones.

There are 14 amino acids in the CDR3, from cysteine to phenylalanine inclusive. Only the CDR3 DNA is retained, 42 bases long and in frame from the first base. Here V drops 5 bases and J drops 5 bases, and the junction holds 9 bases not matched to any gene. The germline V gene encodes CDR1 WNHNN and CDR2 SYGVQD (reference sequence). The chain is made from TRBV10-1 and TRBJ2-7, and 7 bases in between align with TRBD1. The sequenced material came from PBMCs. This TCR was recovered from a man between 18 and 29 years old in good health and CMV-seronegative. The base sequence is TGCGCCAGCAGTCCGTATGACAGGGATAACGAGCAGTACTTC. It is translated as CASSPYDRDNEQYF.